The entry below describes one TCR beta chain. Its antigen is undetermined. This sample is part of a study of T-cell memory formation after mild COVID-19. Study context: TCR clustering was largely donor specific.

Germline CDR1 and CDR2: MGHRA and YSYEKL. This CDR3 spans 14 amino acids. Trimming took off 0 bases at V and 3 bases at J, with 9 bases between the two ends. A single record per CDR3 protein comes from TCRdb applying MiXCR to the 5' RACE reads. In the table there are roughly 400,000 distinct CDR3 sequences, about a sixth of which are singletons. Study results and limitations: Clones from the second wave (peaking day 37) had unconfirmed SARS-CoV-2 specificity.

The sequencing sample was made of PBMCs or a T cell subset sorted from them (not recorded which). This clonotype was sampled from a man younger than 35 who had mild COVID-19 (a few samples of this study predate the infection). Cell type and time point are not known. This chain connects TRBV4-1 to TRBJ2-7; D unresolved. CDR3 nucleotides: TGCGCCAGCAGCCAAGATCAAGGAATCTACGAGCAGTACGTC. Translating it yields CASSQDQGIYEQYV.